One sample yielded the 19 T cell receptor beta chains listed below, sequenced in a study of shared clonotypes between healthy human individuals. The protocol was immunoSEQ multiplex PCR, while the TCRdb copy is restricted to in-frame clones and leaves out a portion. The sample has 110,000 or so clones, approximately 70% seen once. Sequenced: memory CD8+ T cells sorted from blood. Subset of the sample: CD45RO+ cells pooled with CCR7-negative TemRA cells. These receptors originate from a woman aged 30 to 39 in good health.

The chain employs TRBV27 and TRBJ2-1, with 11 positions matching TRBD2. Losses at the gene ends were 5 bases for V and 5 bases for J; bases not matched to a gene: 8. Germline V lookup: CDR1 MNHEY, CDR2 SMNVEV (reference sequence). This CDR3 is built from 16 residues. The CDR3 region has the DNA TGTGCCAGCAGTCCACTAGCGGGAGTAGTGAACAATGAGCAGTTCTTC. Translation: CASSPLAGVVNNEQFF.

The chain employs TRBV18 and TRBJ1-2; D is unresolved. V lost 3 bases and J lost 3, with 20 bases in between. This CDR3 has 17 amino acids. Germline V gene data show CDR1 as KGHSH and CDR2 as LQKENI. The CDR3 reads CASSPHTDTGVYYGYTF. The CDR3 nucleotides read TGTGCCAGCTCACCTCATACAGATACGGGAGTATACTATGGCTACACCTTC.

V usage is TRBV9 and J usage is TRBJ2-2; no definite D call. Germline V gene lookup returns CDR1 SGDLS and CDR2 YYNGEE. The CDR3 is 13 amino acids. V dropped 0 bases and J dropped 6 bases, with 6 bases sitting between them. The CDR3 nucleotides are TGTGCCAGCAGCGTAGAAGGGTCCGGGGAGCTGTTTTTT. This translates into CASSVEGSGELFF.

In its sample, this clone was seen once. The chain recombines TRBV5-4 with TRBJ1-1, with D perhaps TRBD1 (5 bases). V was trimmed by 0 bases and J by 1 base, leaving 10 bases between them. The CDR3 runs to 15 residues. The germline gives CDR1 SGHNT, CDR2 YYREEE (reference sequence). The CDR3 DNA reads TGTGCCAGCAGCTTGGTAGTCAGGGAGAACACTGAAGCTTTCTTT. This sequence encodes CASSLVVRENTEAFF.

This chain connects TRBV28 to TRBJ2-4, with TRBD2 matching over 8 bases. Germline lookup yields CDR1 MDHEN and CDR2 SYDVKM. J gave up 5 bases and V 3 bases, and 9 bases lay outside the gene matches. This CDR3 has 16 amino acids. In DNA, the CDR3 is TGTGCCAGCAGTTTCGGGGGGGACTGGCGGCAAAACATTCAGTACTTC. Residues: CASSFGGDWRQNIQYF.

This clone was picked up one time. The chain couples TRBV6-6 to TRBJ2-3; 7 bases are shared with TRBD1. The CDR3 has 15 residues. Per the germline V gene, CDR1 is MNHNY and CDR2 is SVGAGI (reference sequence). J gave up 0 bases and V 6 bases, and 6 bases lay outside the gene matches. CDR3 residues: CASSASQGSTDTQYF. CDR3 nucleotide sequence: TGTGCCAGCAGCGCTTCACAGGGGAGCACAGATACGCAGTATTTT.

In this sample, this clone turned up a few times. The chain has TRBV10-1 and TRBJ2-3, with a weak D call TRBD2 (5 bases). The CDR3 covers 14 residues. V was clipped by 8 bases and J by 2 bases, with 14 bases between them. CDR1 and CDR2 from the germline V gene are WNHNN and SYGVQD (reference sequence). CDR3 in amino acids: CASARSGPTDTQYF. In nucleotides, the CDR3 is TGCGCCAGCGCCCGGAGCGGACCCACAGATACGCAGTATTTT.

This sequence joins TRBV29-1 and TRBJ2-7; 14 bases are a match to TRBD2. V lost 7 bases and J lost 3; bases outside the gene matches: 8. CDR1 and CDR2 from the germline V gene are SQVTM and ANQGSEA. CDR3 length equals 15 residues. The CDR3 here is CSALGLAGGVYEQYF. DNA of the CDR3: TGCAGCGCCCTAGGACTAGCGGGAGGTGTCTACGAGCAGTACTTC.

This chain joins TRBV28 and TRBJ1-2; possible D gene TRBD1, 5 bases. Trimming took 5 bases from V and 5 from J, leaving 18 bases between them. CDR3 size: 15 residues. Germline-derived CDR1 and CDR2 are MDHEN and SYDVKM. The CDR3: CASSPIGQGGYGYTF. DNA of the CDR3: TGTGCCAGCAGTCCTATTGGGCAGGGTGGGTATGGCTACACCTTC.

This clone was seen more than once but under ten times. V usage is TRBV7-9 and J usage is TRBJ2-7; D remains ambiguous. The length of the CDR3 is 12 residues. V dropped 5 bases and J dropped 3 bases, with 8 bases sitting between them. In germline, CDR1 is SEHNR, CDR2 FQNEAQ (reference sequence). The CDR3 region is CASSPSNYEQYF. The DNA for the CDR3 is TGTGCCAGCAGCCCGTCGAACTACGAGCAGTACTTC.

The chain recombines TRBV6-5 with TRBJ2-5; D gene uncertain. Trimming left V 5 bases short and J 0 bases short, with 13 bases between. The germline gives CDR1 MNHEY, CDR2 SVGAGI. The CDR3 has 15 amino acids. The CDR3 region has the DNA TGTGCCAGCAGTACCCATTTCGGGTACCAAGAGACCCAGTACTTC. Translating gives CASSTHFGYQETQYF.

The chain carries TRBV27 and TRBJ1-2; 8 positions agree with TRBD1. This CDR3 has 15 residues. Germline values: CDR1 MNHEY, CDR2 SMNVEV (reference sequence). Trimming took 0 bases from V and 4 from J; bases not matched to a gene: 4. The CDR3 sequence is CASSLSPDRAYGYTF. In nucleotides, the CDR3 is TGTGCCAGCAGTTTATCCCCGGACAGGGCCTATGGCTACACCTTC.

The CDR3 is CASSEATYNRWDTQYF. DNA for the CDR3: TGTGCCAGCAGTGAAGCTACATATAACAGGTGGGATACGCAGTATTTT. The chain carries TRBV6-1 and TRBJ2-3; D may be TRBD1 (5 bases). CDR1 and CDR2 (germline): MNHNS, SASEGT. The length of the CDR3 is 16 residues. Trimming removed 0 bases from V and 6 bases from J, with 16 bases in between.

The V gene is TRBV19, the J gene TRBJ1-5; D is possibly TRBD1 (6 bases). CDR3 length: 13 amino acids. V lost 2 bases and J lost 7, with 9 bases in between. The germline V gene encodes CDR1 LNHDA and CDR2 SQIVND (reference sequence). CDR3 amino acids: CASSIQGYQPQHF. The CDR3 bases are TGTGCCAGTAGTATACAGGGGTACCAGCCCCAGCATTTT.

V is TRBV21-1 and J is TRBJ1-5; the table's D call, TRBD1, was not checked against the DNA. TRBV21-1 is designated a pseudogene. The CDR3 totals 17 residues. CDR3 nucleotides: TGTGCCAGCAGCAGAGACAGGGGGGGCCCTAGCAATCAGCCCCAGCATTTT. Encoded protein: CASSRDRGGPSNQPQHF.

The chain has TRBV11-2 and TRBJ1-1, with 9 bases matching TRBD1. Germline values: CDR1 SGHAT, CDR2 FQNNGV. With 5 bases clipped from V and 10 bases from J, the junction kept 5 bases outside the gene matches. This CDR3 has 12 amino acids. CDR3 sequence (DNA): TGTGCCAGCAGCCGGGACAGGGAACGAGCTTTCTTT. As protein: CASSRDRERAFF.

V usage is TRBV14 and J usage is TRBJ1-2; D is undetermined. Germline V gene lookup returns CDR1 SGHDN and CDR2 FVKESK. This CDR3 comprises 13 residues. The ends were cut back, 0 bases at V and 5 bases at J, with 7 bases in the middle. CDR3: CASSQEREYGYTF. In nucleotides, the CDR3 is TGTGCCAGCAGCCAAGAGAGGGAGTATGGCTACACCTTC.

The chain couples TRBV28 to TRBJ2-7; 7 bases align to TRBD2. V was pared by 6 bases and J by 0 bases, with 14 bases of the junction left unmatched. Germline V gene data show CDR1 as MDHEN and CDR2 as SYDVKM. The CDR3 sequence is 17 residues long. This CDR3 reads CASSTRTSLTASYEQYF. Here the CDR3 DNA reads TGTGCCAGCAGCACCCGGACTAGTCTAACAGCCTCCTACGAGCAGTACTTC.

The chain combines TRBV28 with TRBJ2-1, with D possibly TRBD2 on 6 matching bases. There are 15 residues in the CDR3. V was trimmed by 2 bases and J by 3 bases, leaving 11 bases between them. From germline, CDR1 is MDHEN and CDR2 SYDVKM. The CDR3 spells CASSLTGTGYNEQFF. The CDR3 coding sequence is TGTGCCAGCAGTTTAACCGGGACTGGCTACAATGAGCAGTTCTTC.